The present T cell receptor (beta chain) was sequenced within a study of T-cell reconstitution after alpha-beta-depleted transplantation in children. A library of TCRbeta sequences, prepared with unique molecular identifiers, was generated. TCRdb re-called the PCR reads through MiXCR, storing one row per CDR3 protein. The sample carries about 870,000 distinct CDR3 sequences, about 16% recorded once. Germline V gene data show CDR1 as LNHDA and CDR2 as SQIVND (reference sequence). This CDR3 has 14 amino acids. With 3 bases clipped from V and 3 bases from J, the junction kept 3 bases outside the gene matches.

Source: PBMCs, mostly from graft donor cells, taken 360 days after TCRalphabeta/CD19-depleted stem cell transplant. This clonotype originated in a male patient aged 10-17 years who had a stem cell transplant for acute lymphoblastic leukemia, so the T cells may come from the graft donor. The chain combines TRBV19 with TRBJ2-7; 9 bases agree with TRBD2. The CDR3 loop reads CASSILAGNYEQYF. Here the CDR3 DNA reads TGTGCCAGTAGTATTCTAGCGGGGAACTACGAGCAGTACTTC.